The rows below give T cell receptor beta chains drawn from one sample of a study of a mutant IDH1 vaccine in newly diagnosed glioma. Produced via immunoSEQ multiplex PCR; TCRdb's table is partial and in-frame only. The sample has fewer than 40,000 clones; 82% are singletons. Sample: PBMCs, taken from a glioma patient treated with radiotherapy, temozolomide or both. The source is a young man with glioma. The CDR3 runs from the conserved cysteine through the conserved F or W. Each record gives: V gene, J gene, clone size, D gene, CDR3 protein, CDR3 DNA. A D gene is named only where the DNA matches it firmly. Clone size appears in some rows only: once, few, many, or a class for an expanded clone.

TRBV7-2	TRBJ1-1	few	TRBD1	CASSSPVRTGGTEAFF	TGTGCCAGCAGCTCCCCGGTGCGGACAGGGGGGACTGAAGCTTTCTTT
TRBV5-1	TRBJ2-7	.	TRBD2	CASSLLAGEPYEQYF	TGCGCCAGCAGCTTGCTAGCGGGGGAACCCTACGAGCAGTACTTC
TRBV6-1	TRBJ1-1	.	.	CASSEYRERNTEAFF	TGTGCCAGCAGTGAATACAGAGAAAGGAACACTGAAGCTTTCTTT
TRBV10-3	TRBJ2-3	.	TRBD2	CAISESTRGGTDTQYF	TGTGCCATCAGTGAGTCCACACGGGGGGGCACAGATACGCAGTATTTT
TRBV4-1	TRBJ2-1	.	.	CASSLRDANEQFF	TGCGCCAGCAGCCTGAGGGATGCCAATGAGCAGTTCTTC
TRBV19	TRBJ1-6	few	TRBD1	CASSDRTGRDSPLHF	TGTGCCAGTAGTGACCGGACAGGGCGAGATTCACCCCTCCACTTT
TRBV27	TRBJ1-1	.	.	CASIAGPGHPNTEAFF	TGTGCCAGCATCGCAGGGCCGGGTCACCCCAACACTGAAGCTTTCTTT
TRBV30	TRBJ1-4	few	.	CAWSAPPGTEEGKLFF	TGTGCCTGGAGTGCTCCCCCCGGGACGGAGGAGGGAAAACTGTTTTTT
TRBV2	TRBJ1-2	few	TRBD1	CASSENRGAYGYTF	TGTGCCAGCAGTGAGAACAGGGGGGCTTATGGCTACACCTTC
TRBV7-9	TRBJ2-3	.	TRBD1	CASSSSGGWTDTQYF	TGTGCCAGCAGCTCATCAGGGGGTTGGACAGATACGCAGTATTTT
TRBV9	TRBJ2-2	.	TRBD1	CASSSRTGQGAGELFF	TGTGCCAGCAGCTCCAGAACGGGACAGGGCGCCGGGGAGCTGTTTTTT
TRBV5-1	TRBJ2-7	once	TRBD1	CASSRRTGSYEQYF	TGCGCCAGCAGCCGCCGGACAGGCTCCTACGAGCAGTACTTC
TRBV11-2	TRBJ2-7	.	TRBD1	CASSLHRGLDEQYF	TGTGCCAGCAGCTTACACAGGGGGCTCGACGAGCAGTACTTC
TRBV7-9	TRBJ2-3	.	.	CASSLITDTQYF	TGTGCCAGCAGCCTAATTACAGATACGCAGTATTTT
TRBV4-1	TRBJ2-1	.	TRBD2	CASSHPGLAGGGGHNEQFF	TGCGCCAGCAGCCATCCCGGACTAGCGGGAGGCGGAGGGCACAATGAGCAGTTCTTC
TRBV30	TRBJ2-7	.	TRBD2	CAWSLGLVGYEQYF	TGTGCCTGGAGCCTCGGACTAGTGGGCTACGAGCAGTACTTC
TRBV19	TRBJ1-3	.	TRBD1	CASSLSTGPGNTIYF	TGTGCCAGTAGCCTTTCGACAGGGCCTGGAAACACCATATATTTT
TRBV28	TRBJ1-2	.	TRBD1	CASSRQGGHYGYTF	TGTGCCAGCAGTAGACAGGGTGGGCACTATGGCTACACCTTC
TRBV7-8	TRBJ1-2	.	TRBD1	CASSLKLGTEGYGYTF	TGTGCCAGCAGCCTAAAGTTGGGGACAGAAGGCTATGGCTACACCTTC
TRBV10-3	TRBJ1-2	.	TRBD1	CAISESKTGDYGYTF	TGTGCCATCAGTGAGTCAAAGACAGGGGACTATGGCTACACCTTC
TRBV7-8	TRBJ2-1	.	.	CASSLDWGAYNEQFF	TGTGCCAGCAGCTTAGACTGGGGGGCCTACAATGAGCAGTTCTTC
TRBV10-3	TRBJ1-1	.	.	CAISGGGNTEAFF	TGTGCCATCAGTGGAGGCGGGAACACTGAAGCTTTCTTT
TRBV19	TRBJ2-1	few	TRBD2	CASSTRASGSTGLGNEQFF	TGTGCCAGTAGTACACGGGCTAGCGGGAGTACGGGATTAGGCAATGAGCAGTTCTTC
TRBV7-6	TRBJ2-1	.	.	CASSHPLRGNEQFF	TGTGCCAGCAGCCACCCTTTGAGGGGCAATGAGCAGTTCTTC
TRBV19	TRBJ2-3	.	.	CASTPRQHSTDTQYF	TGTGCCAGTACTCCCCGACAGCACAGCACAGATACGCAGTATTTT
TRBV4-1	TRBJ2-1	.	TRBD2	CASTVVEREGEQFF	TGCGCCAGCACCGTGGTCGAGCGGGAAGGTGAGCAGTTCTTC
TRBV27	TRBJ1-1	.	.	CASSPWRESEAFF	TGTGCCAGCAGTCCCTGGAGGGAGTCTGAAGCTTTCTTT
TRBV6-1	TRBJ1-1	.	TRBD1	CASSDDRGETEAFF	TGTGCCAGCAGTGACGACAGGGGTGAGACTGAAGCTTTCTTT
TRBV14	TRBJ2-2	.	.	CASSQDKRGHRGAVF	TGTGCCAGCAGCCAAGATAAGAGGGGACACCGGGGAGCTGTTTTT
TRBV9	TRBJ2-1	.	.	CASSAAGGGSYNEQFF	TGTGCCAGCAGCGCCGCAGGGGGAGGCTCCTACAATGAGCAGTTCTTC
TRBV27	TRBJ2-2	.	TRBD2	CASRSRDYLNTGELFF	TGTGCCAGCCGATCCCGGGACTACCTGAACACCGGGGAGCTGTTTTTT
TRBV27	TRBJ1-2	.	TRBD1	CASSFSPGQGNYGYTF	TGTGCCAGCAGTTTTTCCCCGGGACAGGGGAACTATGGCTACACCTTC
TRBV2	TRBJ1-2	few	.	CASSEALQQIRNYGYTF	TGTGCCAGCAGTGAAGCGCTGCAGCAGATCCGTAACTATGGCTACACCTTC
TRBV28	TRBJ2-7	few	.	CASSPTSTSSYEQYF	TGTGCCAGCAGCCCAACTAGCACGAGCTCCTACGAGCAGTACTTC
TRBV15	TRBJ1-2	once	.	CATSRDPAEGGYTF	TGTGCCACCAGCAGAGATCCGGCAGAGGGAGGCTACACCTTC
TRBV30	TRBJ1-5	.	TRBD1	CAWSKAGTDNQPQHF	TGTGCCTGGAGTAAAGCCGGGACAGACAATCAGCCCCAGCATTTT
TRBV7-2	TRBJ2-5	.	.	CASSLVPQGGQETQYF	TGTGCCAGCAGCTTAGTACCGCAGGGAGGCCAAGAGACCCAGTACTTC
TRBV30	TRBJ1-4	.	.	CASTGRGAFDEKLFF	TGTGCCTCAACGGGACGTGGAGCCTTTGATGAAAAACTGTTTTTT
TRBV27	TRBJ2-7	.	TRBD1	CASSLTGQGPYEQYF	TGTGCCAGCAGCCTGACGGGACAGGGCCCATACGAGCAGTACTTC
TRBV5-1	TRBJ2-7	.	.	CASSPMGRAYEQYF	TGCGCCAGCAGCCCCATGGGCAGAGCCTACGAGCAGTACTTC
TRBV6-1	TRBJ1-1	.	.	CASSVRGGQAFF	TGTGCCAGCAGTGTCCGCGGGGGCCAAGCTTTCTTT
TRBV5-6	TRBJ1-3	.	.	CASSLQGQITGNTIYF	TGTGCCAGCAGCCTCCAGGGGCAGATCACTGGAAACACCATATATTTT
TRBV2	TRBJ2-7	few	TRBD1	CASRGQGRYEQYF	TGTGCCAGCAGGGGACAGGGGCGCTACGAGCAGTACTTC
TRBV2	TRBJ1-1	.	.	CASSDTGANTEAFF	TGTGCCAGCAGTGACACGGGAGCGAACACTGAAGCTTTCTTT
TRBV28	TRBJ2-1	few	TRBD1	CASSSPGQGAGNEQFF	TGTGCCAGCAGTTCCCCGGGACAGGGGGCAGGGAATGAGCAGTTCTTC
TRBV13	TRBJ2-1	.	.	CASSLVRSGSYSYNEQFF	TGTGCCAGCAGCTTAGTTCGGTCGGGCTCTTACTCCTACAATGAGCAGTTCTTC
TRBV5-1	TRBJ2-5	once	TRBD2	CASSSAGGRGGTQYF	TGCGCCAGCAGCTCGGCGGGGGGACGCGGGGGGACCCAGTACTTC
TRBV13	TRBJ1-4	.	TRBD1	CASSLGQGNEKLFF	TGTGCCAGCAGCCTGGGACAGGGGAATGAAAAACTGTTTTTT
TRBV30	TRBJ1-1	.	TRBD1	CAWSRGSGTEAFF	TGTGCCTGGTCCAGGGGGTCGGGCACTGAAGCTTTCTTT
TRBV5-1	TRBJ2-1	.	.	CASSLFGTRSNEQFF	TGCGCCAGCAGCTTGTTTGGGACTCGGAGCAATGAGCAGTTCTTC
TRBV30	TRBJ1-5	few	.	CAWSGPNNQPQHF	TGTGCCTGGAGTGGCCCGAACAATCAGCCCCAGCATTTT
TRBV9	TRBJ1-6	.	.	CASSVEAADNSPLHF	TGTGCCAGCAGCGTAGAGGCGGCGGACAATTCACCCCTCCACTTT